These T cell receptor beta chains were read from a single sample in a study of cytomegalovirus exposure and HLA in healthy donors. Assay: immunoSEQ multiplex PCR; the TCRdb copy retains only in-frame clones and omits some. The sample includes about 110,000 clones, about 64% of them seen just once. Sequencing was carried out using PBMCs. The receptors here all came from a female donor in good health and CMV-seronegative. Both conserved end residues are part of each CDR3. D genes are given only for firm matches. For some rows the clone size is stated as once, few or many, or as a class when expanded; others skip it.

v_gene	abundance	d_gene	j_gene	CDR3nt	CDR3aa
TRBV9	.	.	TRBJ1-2	TGTGCCAGCAGCGTGTCAACGGGGTTCTCAGGCTTCTATGGCTACACCTTC	CASSVSTGFSGFYGYTF
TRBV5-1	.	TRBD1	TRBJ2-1	TGCGCCAGCAGCTGGGACAGGGGGCTTAATGAGCAGTTCTTC	CASSWDRGLNEQFF
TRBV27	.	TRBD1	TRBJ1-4	TGTGCCAGCAGTTACACGACAGGGGGGTCGGAACTGTTTTTT	CASSYTTGGSELFF
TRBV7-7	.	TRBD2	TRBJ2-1	TGTGCCAGCAGCTTACAACTAGCGGGGAACAATGAGCAGTTCTTC	CASSLQLAGNNEQFF
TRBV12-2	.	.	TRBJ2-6	TGTGCAAGTCGCTTAGGTGCCAGCGGGAGTGCTGGGGCCAACGTCCTGACTTTC	CASRLGASGSAGANVLTF
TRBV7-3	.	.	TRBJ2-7	TGTGCCAGCAGCCCAGGACAAGACTCCTACGAGCAGTACTTC	CASSPGQDSYEQYF
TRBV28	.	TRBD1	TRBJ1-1	TGTGCCAGCAGTTCGGGGACAGTGAACACTGAAGCTTTCTTT	CASSSGTVNTEAFF
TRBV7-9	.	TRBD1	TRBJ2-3	TGTGCCAGCAGGGAACGGACAGGGAACACAGATACGCAGTATTTT	CASRERTGNTDTQYF
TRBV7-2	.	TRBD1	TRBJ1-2	TGTGCCAGCAGCCCCGGGACAGGGAGAAGTAACTATGGCTACACCTTC	CASSPGTGRSNYGYTF
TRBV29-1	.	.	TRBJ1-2	TGCAGCGTTGGCGACACTAACTATGGCTACACCTTC	CSVGDTNYGYTF
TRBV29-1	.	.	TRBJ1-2	TGCAGCGTTGAAGACCCCGTCTATGGCTACACCTTC	CSVEDPVYGYTF
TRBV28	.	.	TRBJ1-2	TGTGCCAGCAGTTTAGGATCCCGGACAGTCCACACCTTC	CASSLGSRTVHTF
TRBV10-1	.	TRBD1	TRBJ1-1	TGCGCCAGCAGTGAGCCCCCCTGGACAGGGAGGGTTGCTTTCTTT	CASSEPPWTGRVAFF
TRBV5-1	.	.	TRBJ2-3	TGCGCCAGCAGCTTGGGCGGGGTCACAGATACGCAGTATTTT	CASSLGGVTDTQYF
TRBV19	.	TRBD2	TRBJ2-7	TGTGCCAGTAGTAAGACTAGCGGGAAGTCCTACGAGCAGTACTTC	CASSKTSGKSYEQYF
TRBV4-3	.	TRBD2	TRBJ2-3	TGCGCCAGCAGCCAAGAATTGCGGGAGACAGATACGCAGTATTTT	CASSQELRETDTQYF
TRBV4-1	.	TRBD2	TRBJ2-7	TGCGCCAGCAGCCAAGGCGCGGGGGGACCCTACGAGCAGTACTTC	CASSQGAGGPYEQYF
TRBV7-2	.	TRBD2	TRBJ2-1	TGTGCCAGCAGCCTGATTGCGGGAGGGGAGCAGTTCTTC	CASSLIAGGEQFF
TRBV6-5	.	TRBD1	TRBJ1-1	TGTGCCAGCAGTTACCGACAGGGGGCCATCGAAGCTTTCTTT	CASSYRQGAIEAFF
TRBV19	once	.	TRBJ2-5	TGTGCCACCCGGCCGCAGGGGTCCCATCTGGAGACCCAGTACTTC	CATRPQGSHLETQYF
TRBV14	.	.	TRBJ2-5	TGTGCCAGCAGCCAAGATCGTCGTTTGGCAGGGAAGGAGACCCAGTACTTC	CASSQDRRLAGKETQYF
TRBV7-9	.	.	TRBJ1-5	TGTGCCAGCAGCTACGGAGTTGGCGGCAATCAGCCCCAGCATTTT	CASSYGVGGNQPQHF
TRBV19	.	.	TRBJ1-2	TGTGCCAGTGGGGGCCGTGATCGGGGCTACACCTTC	CASGGRDRGYTF
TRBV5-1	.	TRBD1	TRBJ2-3	TGCGCCAGCAGCTTGCACAGGGGTACCACAGATACGCAGTATTTT	CASSLHRGTTDTQYF
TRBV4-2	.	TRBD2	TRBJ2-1	TGTGCCAGCAGCCAAGAAAGCCGGGAGGTCTACAATGAGCAGTTCTTC	CASSQESREVYNEQFF
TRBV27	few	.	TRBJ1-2	TGTGCCAGCAGTTTCTCGCAGGGGCATGTTGGTGGCTACACCTTC	CASSFSQGHVGGYTF
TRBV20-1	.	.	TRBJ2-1	TGCAGTGCTAGAGCCCTTAATGAGCAGTTCTTC	CSARALNEQFF
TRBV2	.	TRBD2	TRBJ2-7	TGTGCCAGCATTCCCGGACTAGCGGGCTACGAGCAGTACTTC	CASIPGLAGYEQYF
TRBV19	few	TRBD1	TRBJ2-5	TGTGCCAGTAGTATAGGGACAGGGACTCGGGAGACCCAGTACTTC	CASSIGTGTRETQYF
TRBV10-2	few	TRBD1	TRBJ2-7	TGCGCCAGCAGGAGGGACAGGGCCTACGAGCAGTACTTC	CASRRDRAYEQYF
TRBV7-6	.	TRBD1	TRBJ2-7	TGTGCCAGCAGCTTGGGACAGGGGGCCCACGAGCAGTACTTC	CASSLGQGAHEQYF
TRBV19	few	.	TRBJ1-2	TGTGCCAGTAGTCGGGGTGGCTACACCTTC	CASSRGGYTF
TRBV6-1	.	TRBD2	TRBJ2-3	TGTGCCAGCAGCCGGACTAGGTTTAGCACAGATACGCAGTATTTT	CASSRTRFSTDTQYF
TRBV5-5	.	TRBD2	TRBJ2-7	TGTGCCAGCAGGCCGGGACTAGCGGGATCCCTCGGCGAGCAGTACTTC	CASRPGLAGSLGEQYF
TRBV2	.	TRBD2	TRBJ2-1	TGTGCCAGCCTACTAGCGGGAGGTAATGAGCAGTTCTTC	CASLLAGGNEQFF
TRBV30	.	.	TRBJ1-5	TGTGCCTGGAGTGTACAAGGCAAGGGGGGCAATCAGCCCCAGCATTTT	CAWSVQGKGGNQPQHF
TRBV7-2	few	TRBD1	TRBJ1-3	TGTGCCAGCAGCACTGGGACAGTGGGAAACACCATATATTTT	CASSTGTVGNTIYF
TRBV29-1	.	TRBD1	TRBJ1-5	TGCAGCGTACAGACAGGGGCACACGATCAGCCCCAGCATTTT	CSVQTGAHDQPQHF
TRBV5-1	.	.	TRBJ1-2	TGCGCCAGCAGCGCAAGGGATCCGGGAGGCTACACCTTC	CASSARDPGGYTF
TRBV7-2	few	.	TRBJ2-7	TGTGCCAGCAGCTTAGTGCCCCCTAGCTCCTACGAGCAGTACTTC	CASSLVPPSSYEQYF
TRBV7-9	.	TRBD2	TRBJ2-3	TGTGCCAGCAGTTGGGGACTAGCCTGGCGCACAGATACGCAGTATTTT	CASSWGLAWRTDTQYF
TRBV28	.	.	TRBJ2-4	TGTGCCAGCAGTTTTGGAGGCCACAAAACAGGGAAAAACATTCAGTACTTC	CASSFGGHKTGKNIQYF
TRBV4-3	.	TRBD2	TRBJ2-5	TGCGCCAGCAGCCAGACTAGCGGGAGAGAGACCCAGTACTTC	CASSQTSGRETQYF
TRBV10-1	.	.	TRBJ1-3	TGCGCCAGCAGTGACTTCCCCACATGGCACACCATATATTTT	CASSDFPTWHTIYF
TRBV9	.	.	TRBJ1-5	TGTGCCAGCAGCGTAGGGGTGGGGGGTTCGCCCCAGCATTTT	CASSVGVGGSPQHF
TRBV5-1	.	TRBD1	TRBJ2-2	TGCGCCAGCGCCGGGACAGGGGGTACCGGGGAGCTGTTTTTT	CASAGTGGTGELFF
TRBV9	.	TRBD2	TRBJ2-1	TGTGCCAGCAGCGTAGCCCATGTAGCGGGAGGAGGAAATGAGCAGTTCTTC	CASSVAHVAGGGNEQFF
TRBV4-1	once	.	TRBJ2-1	TGCGCCAGCAGCCAAGACCCCCTAGCGAGCTCCTACAATGAGCAGTTCTTC	CASSQDPLASSYNEQFF
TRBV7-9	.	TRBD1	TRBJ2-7	TGTGCCAGCAGCACCACCGGGACAGCCTACGAGCAGTACTTC	CASSTTGTAYEQYF
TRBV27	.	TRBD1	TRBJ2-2	TGTGCCAGCAACAGGGGGCTAGAGGACGGGGAGCTGTTTTTT	CASNRGLEDGELFF
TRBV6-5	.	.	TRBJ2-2	TGTGCCAGCAGAAGACTACGAACGAACACCGGGGAGCTGTTTTTT	CASRRLRTNTGELFF
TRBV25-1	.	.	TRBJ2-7	TGTGCCAGCCTGGGGGCAGGCTTTTTCGAGCAGTACTTC	CASLGAGFFEQYF
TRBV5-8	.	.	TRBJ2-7	TGTGCCAGCAGCTTGACGGGGTACGAGCAGTACTTC	CASSLTGYEQYF
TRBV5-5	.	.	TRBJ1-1	TGTGCCAGCAGCTTGGCCCAGGAAATGAAAGCTTTCTTT	CASSLAQEMKAFF
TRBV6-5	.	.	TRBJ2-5	TGTGCCAGCAGTTACGGTACAGAACAAGAGACCCAGTACTTC	CASSYGTEQETQYF
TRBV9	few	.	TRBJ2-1	TGTGCCAGCAGCACGGCAGACTGGCAATCTAATGAGCAGTTCTTC	CASSTADWQSNEQFF
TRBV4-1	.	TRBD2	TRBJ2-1	TGCGCCAGCAGCCACCCGGGACTAGCCCCTCTATACAATGAGCAGTTCTTC	CASSHPGLAPLYNEQFF